The 24 T cell receptor beta chains below come from one sample, sequenced in a study of blood T cell repertoires in COVID-19 (dated by TCRdb to about 2020). The library was built by means of the immunoSEQ multiplex PCR assay. The source is immuneACCESS, and TCRdb retained only in-frame sequences with V and J called. Part of the clones is not carried over; for the studies checked, unresolved V genes explain less than half of this, and the remainder is unexplained. This sample comprises tens of thousands of clones, around four fifths of them detected only once. Of the sample, roughly 45% is held by the ten largest clones. The sequencing input was peripheral blood. These receptors all stem from a woman aged 80 or over with active or convalescent COVID-19.

The chain couples TRBV6-5 to TRBJ2-1, with TRBD2 matching 8 bases. Looked up from germline, CDR1 is MNHEY and CDR2 is SVGAGI. V dropped 8 bases and J dropped 2; count of bases not matched to a gene: 5. The CDR3 spans 14 residues. CDR3 nucleotide sequence: TGTGCCAGCTCCCTTAGCGGGGCCTACAATGAGCAGTTCTTC. It codes for CASSLSGAYNEQFF.

The chain uses TRBV7-2 and TRBJ2-2; a possible D gene is TRBD1 (7 bases). Germline loops: CDR1 SGHTA, CDR2 FQGNSA. Trimming stripped 6 bases from V and 5 bases from J, with 13 bases between. The CDR3 is 14 residues long. The CDR3 sequence: CASREQGRTGELFF. In nucleotides, the CDR3 is TGTGCCAGCAGGGAACAGGGGAGGACCGGGGAGCTGTTTTTT.

J is TRBJ2-1 and V is TRBV11-3, with TRBD2 as a possible D gene (6 bases). The CDR3 length is 15 residues. V was trimmed by 3 bases and J by 8 bases, leaving 17 bases between them. The germline V gene has CDR1 SGHNT and CDR2 YENEEA. In DNA, the CDR3 is TGTGCCAGCAGCTTTCTTAGCGGACCTCTCCATGAGCAGTTCTTC. It is translated as CASSFLSGPLHEQFF.

V usage is TRBV27 and J usage is TRBJ1-5, with 8 bases that match TRBD1. Per the germline V gene, CDR1 is MNHEY and CDR2 is SMNVEV (reference sequence). This CDR3 contains 16 residues. Unmatched junction bases numbered 4, after V lost 3 bases and J lost 0 bases. The CDR3 loop reads CASSFQGADSNQPQHF. As DNA, the CDR3 is TGTGCCAGCAGTTTCCAGGGGGCCGATAGCAATCAGCCCCAGCATTTT.

This chain uses TRBV10-3 with TRBJ1-5; 7 positions match TRBD1. The ends lost 4 bases at V and 3 bases at J; junction bases unmatched: 6. The germline V gene has CDR1 ENHRY and CDR2 SYGVKD. This CDR3 has 15 amino acids. The CDR3 here is CAISATGQDNQPQHF. CDR3 sequence (DNA): TGTGCCATCAGTGCGACCGGACAGGACAATCAGCCCCAGCATTTT.

The rearrangement uses TRBV5-8 and TRBJ1-1; TRBD1 matches 7 bases. The J segment lost 2 bases and the V segment lost 4 bases, leaving 5 bases of the junction unmatched. CDR3 size: 14 residues. The germline V gene has CDR1 SGHTS and CDR2 YDEGEE. The CDR3 loop reads CASSPGQINTEAFF. The CDR3, as DNA: TGTGCCAGCAGCCCGGGACAGATAAACACTGAAGCTTTCTTT. Variable domain in full (rest from reference TRBV5-8 and TRBJ1-1): EAGVTQSPTHLIKTRGQQATLRCSPISGHTSVYWYQQALGLGLQFLLWYDEGEERNRGNFPPRFSGRQFPNYSSELNVNALELEDSALYLCASSPGQINTEAFFGQGTRLTVV.

This clone has just a few counts. The V gene is TRBV2, the J gene TRBJ1-1; no definite D call. The germline V and J ends were trimmed by 6 bases and 1 base, with 9 bases remaining between them. Germline loops: CDR1 SNHLY, CDR2 FYNNEI. The CDR3 has 13 amino acids. The CDR3 DNA is TGTGCCAGCAGAGACCGAGGGAACACTGAAGCTTTCTTT. This codes for CASRDRGNTEAFF.

This chain joins TRBV19 and TRBJ1-2; 12 nucleotides line up with TRBD1. The germline CDR1 and CDR2 sequences are LNHDA and SQIVND (reference sequence). Trimming took 7 bases from V and 5 from J; bases not matched to a gene: 20. CDR3 length equals 19 residues. The CDR3 sequence: CASTHADTGTGGSSYGYTF. CDR3 bases: TGTGCCAGTACTCACGCGGATACCGGGACAGGGGGCTCAAGTTATGGCTACACCTTC.

V is TRBV7-2 and J is TRBJ2-3; D not resolved. V gave up 5 bases and J gave up 2 bases, with 5 bases separating them. The CDR3 is 12 amino acids. Germline CDR1 reads SGHTA; CDR2 reads FQGNSA. CDR3 nucleotides: TGTGCCAGCAGCAGCAACACAGATACGCAGTATTTT. This encodes CASSSNTDTQYF. Full variable domain (missing parts from reference TRBV7-2 and TRBJ2-3): GAGVSQSPSNKVTEKGKDVELRCDPISGHTALYWYRQSLGQGLEFLIYFQGNSAPDKSGLPSDRFSAERTGGSVSTLTIQRTQQEDSAVYLCASSSNTDTQYFGPGTRLTVL.

The V gene is TRBV6-5, the J gene TRBJ1-5; 7 bases agree with TRBD1. V dropped 8 bases and J dropped 2; count of bases not matched to a gene: 9. The CDR3 covers 15 residues. Germline V CDR1 and CDR2: MNHEY, SVGAGI. This CDR3 is CASGGQVVGNQPQHF. The CDR3 DNA follows: TGTGCCAGCGGAGGACAGGTGGTCGGCAATCAGCCCCAGCATTTT.

This clone has only one observation. The rearrangement uses TRBV30 and TRBJ1-1; D ambiguous. The CDR3 has 11 amino acids. The germline CDR1 and CDR2 sequences are GTSNPN and SVGIG (reference sequence). Between the trimmed V and J ends, which lost 0 bases and 11 bases, there was a span of 10 bases. The CDR3 loop is CAWSVARRAFF. DNA of the CDR3: TGTGCCTGGAGTGTTGCCCGGAGGGCTTTCTTT.

This sequence joins TRBV6-2 or TRBV6-3 and TRBJ2-7; 9 nucleotides align to TRBD1. The CDR3 spans 15 residues. Germline lookup yields CDR1 MNHEY and CDR2 SVGEGT. The V and J ends lost 4 bases and 2 bases, in that order; junction bases with no gene match: 6. The CDR3 DNA sequence: TGTGCCAGCAGTTTGACAGGGGGTTCACCCTACGAGCAGTACTTC. Residues: CASSLTGGSPYEQYF.

The chain uses TRBV28 and TRBJ2-7; D is unresolved. Between the trimmed V and J ends, which lost 6 bases and 1 base, there was a span of 13 bases. The germline CDR1 and CDR2 sequences are MDHEN and SYDVKM. The CDR3 covers 14 residues. The CDR3 DNA follows: TGTGCCAGCAGATCAAAAGGCGGATCCTACGAGCAGTACTTC. It yields the protein CASRSKGGSYEQYF.

The chain links TRBV30 to TRBJ1-5; D is unresolved. The germline V and J ends were trimmed by 2 bases and 7 bases, with 12 bases remaining between them. The CDR3 consists of 13 residues. The germline V gene encodes CDR1 GTSNPN and CDR2 SVGIG (reference sequence). The CDR3 protein is CAWSPGLGQPQHF. CDR3 sequence (DNA): TGTGCCTGGAGTCCGGGGTTGGGCCAGCCCCAGCATTTT.

The genes are TRBV18 and TRBJ2-5; a weak D match, TRBD2 (6 bases). CDR1 is KGHSH, CDR2 LQKENI, per germline. CDR3 length equals 14 residues. Trimming cost V 6 bases and J 2 bases, with 13 bases left between them. CDR3 loop: CASSPFGGQETQYF. CDR3 coding DNA: TGTGCCAGCTCTCCATTTGGGGGGCAAGAGACCCAGTACTTC.

The chain is built from TRBV25-1 and TRBJ2-7; tentatively, D is TRBD1 (5 bases). The ends were cut back, 10 bases at V and 3 bases at J, with 13 bases in the middle. This CDR3 region has 12 residues. Germline CDR1 MGHDK, CDR2 SYGVNS. CDR3 residues: CATQTEYYEQYF. The DNA of the CDR3 is TGTGCCACCCAGACAGAGTACTACGAGCAGTACTTC.

The chain is built from TRBV27 and TRBJ2-7, with D unresolved. V was cut by 0 bases and J by 0 bases, with 12 bases left in between. Per germline, CDR1 MNHEY and CDR2 SMNVEV (reference sequence). The CDR3 spans 16 residues. The CDR3 is CASSLSAVAGSYEQYF. CDR3 sequence (DNA): TGTGCCAGCAGTTTATCGGCCGTGGCAGGCTCCTACGAGCAGTACTTC.

This chain connects TRBV9 to TRBJ2-3, with TRBD1 identical over 8 bases. Germline V gene sequence: CDR1 SGDLS, CDR2 YYNGEE. This CDR3 is built from 16 residues. The V segment lost 2 bases and the J segment 4 bases; nucleotides outside the gene matches: 9. The chain's CDR3 is CASSVSGQGLSDTQYF. As DNA, the CDR3 is TGTGCCAGCAGCGTGAGCGGACAGGGTCTGTCAGATACGCAGTATTTT.

This sequence joins TRBV2 and TRBJ2-4; a weak D match, TRBD2 (6 bases). Trimming cost V 6 bases and J 9 bases, with 15 bases left between them. Germline V CDR1 and CDR2: SNHLY, FYNNEI. This CDR3 is built from 13 residues. As DNA, the CDR3 is TGTGCCAGCAGGGGGGTGACGGAGGGCATTCAGTACTTC. Translating it yields CASRGVTEGIQYF.

To note about this clone: At the DNA level, this CDR3 is encoded by other sequences in the same sample as well. This chain joins TRBV28 and TRBJ1-6; perhaps TRBD1 as D (6 bases). The germline V gene encodes CDR1 MDHEN and CDR2 SYDVKM. With 6 bases removed from V and 9 bases from J, the gap between germline ends came to 18 bases. CDR3 length: 15 residues. The CDR3 DNA is TGTGCCAGCAGCTCGGGGGGGGAGGGGGGTTCACCCCTCCACTTT. It encodes CASSSGGEGGSPLHF.

The J gene is TRBJ2-7, the V gene TRBV11-2, with TRBD2 identical over 7 bases. Germline V gives CDR1 SGHAT, CDR2 FQNNGV. CDR3 length: 18 amino acids. With V trimmed by 7 bases and J by 0 bases, 18 bases remained unmatched. DNA of the CDR3: TGTGCCAGCACCATAGGGGTAGGGCTAGCGGCTTCCTCCTACGAGCAGTACTTC. As protein: CASTIGVGLAASSYEQYF. Full variable domain (remainder filled in from reference TRBV11-2 and TRBJ2-7): EAGVAQSPRYKIIEKRQSVAFWCNPISGHATLYWYQQILGQGPKLLIQFQNNGVVDDSQLPKDRFSAERLKGVDSTLKIQPAKLEDSAVYLCASTIGVGLAASSYEQYFGPGTRLTVT.

V and J are TRBV11-2 and TRBJ1-1, with no clear D. Germline V lookup: CDR1 SGHAT, CDR2 FQNNGV. V was clipped by 3 bases and J by 0 bases, with 11 bases between them. This CDR3 is 15 amino acids long. The CDR3 DNA follows: TGTGCCAGCAGCTTGCTGACACAAGTGAACACTGAAGCTTTCTTT. This translates into CASSLLTQVNTEAFF. The full variable domain, its missing parts supplied by reference TRBV11-2 and TRBJ1-1, is EAGVAQSPRYKIIEKRQSVAFWCNPISGHATLYWYQQILGQGPKLLIQFQNNGVVDDSQLPKDRFSAERLKGVDSTLKIQPAKLEDSAVYLCASSLLTQVNTEAFFGQGTRLTVV.

The chain recombines TRBV6-1 with TRBJ2-7; D gene ambiguous. The CDR3 totals 15 residues. V dropped 3 bases and J dropped 0 bases, with 12 bases sitting between them. The V gene's germline CDR1 is MNHNS and CDR2 SASEGT. CDR3 nucleotides: TGTGCCAGCAGTGACAATGGAAGACTCTCCTACGAGCAGTACTTC. This codes for CASSDNGRLSYEQYF.

This clone was picked up a small number of times. The rearrangement uses TRBV3-1 (or the pseudogene TRBV3-2) and TRBJ1-6, with D perhaps matching TRBD1 (5 bases). Trimming took 0 bases from V and 7 from J, leaving 10 bases between them. CDR3 length equals 15 residues. Germline V lookup: CDR1 LGHDT, CDR2 YNNKEL (reference sequence). The CDR3 protein is CASSQENRINSPLHF. CDR3 in DNA: TGTGCCAGCAGCCAAGAAAACAGGATAAATTCACCCCTCCACTTT.